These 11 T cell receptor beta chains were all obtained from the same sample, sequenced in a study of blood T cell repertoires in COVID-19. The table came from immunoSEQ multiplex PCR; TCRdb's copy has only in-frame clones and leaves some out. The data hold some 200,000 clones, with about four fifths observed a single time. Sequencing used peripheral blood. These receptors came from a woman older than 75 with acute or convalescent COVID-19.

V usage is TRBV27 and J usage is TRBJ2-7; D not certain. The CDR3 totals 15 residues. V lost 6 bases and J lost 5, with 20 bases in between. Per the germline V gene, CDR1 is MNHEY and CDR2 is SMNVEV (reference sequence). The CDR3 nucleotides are TGTGCCAGCAGCCGATACCCCCTAGATACTAACGAGCAGTACTTC. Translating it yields CASSRYPLDTNEQYF.

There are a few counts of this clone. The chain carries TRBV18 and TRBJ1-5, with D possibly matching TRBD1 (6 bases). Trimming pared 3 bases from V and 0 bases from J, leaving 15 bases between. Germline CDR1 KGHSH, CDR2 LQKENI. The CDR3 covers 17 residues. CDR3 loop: CASSPFNRTDSNQPQHF. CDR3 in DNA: TGTGCCAGCTCACCTTTTAACAGGACAGATAGCAATCAGCCCCAGCATTTT.

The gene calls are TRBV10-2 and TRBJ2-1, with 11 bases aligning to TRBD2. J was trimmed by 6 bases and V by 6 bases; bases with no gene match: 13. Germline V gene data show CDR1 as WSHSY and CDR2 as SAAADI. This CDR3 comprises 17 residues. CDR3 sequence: CASRGPSGGTVGNEQFF. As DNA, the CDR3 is TGCGCCAGCAGGGGACCTAGCGGGGGGACAGTAGGCAATGAGCAGTTCTTC.

The CDR3 is CASSQDVYAANYGYTF. The CDR3 DNA follows: TGCGCCAGCAGCCAAGACGTGTACGCAGCTAACTATGGCTACACCTTC. V is TRBV4-3 and J is TRBJ1-2; D ambiguous. V was trimmed by 0 bases and J by 0 bases, leaving 11 bases between them. CDR1 and CDR2 (germline): LGHNA, YSLEER. This CDR3 has 16 residues.

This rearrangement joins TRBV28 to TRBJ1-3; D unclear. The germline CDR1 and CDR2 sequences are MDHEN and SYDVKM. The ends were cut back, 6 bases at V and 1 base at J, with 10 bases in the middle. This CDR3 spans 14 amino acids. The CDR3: CASSPTGSGNTIYF. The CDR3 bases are TGTGCCAGCAGCCCGACGGGTTCTGGAAACACCATATATTTT. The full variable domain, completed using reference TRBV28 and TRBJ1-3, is DVKVTQSSRYLVKRTGEKVFLECVQDMDHENMFWYRQDPGLGLRLIYFSYDVKMKEKGDIPEGYSVSREKKERFSLILESASTNQTSMYLCASSPTGSGNTIYFGEGSWLTVV.

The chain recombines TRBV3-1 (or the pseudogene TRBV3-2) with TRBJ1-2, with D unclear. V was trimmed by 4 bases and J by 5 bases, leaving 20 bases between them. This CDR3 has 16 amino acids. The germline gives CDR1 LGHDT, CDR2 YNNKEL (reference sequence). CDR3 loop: CASSRPGLMGAYGYTF. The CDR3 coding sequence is TGTGCCAGCAGCCGTCCGGGATTGATGGGTGCGTATGGCTACACCTTC.

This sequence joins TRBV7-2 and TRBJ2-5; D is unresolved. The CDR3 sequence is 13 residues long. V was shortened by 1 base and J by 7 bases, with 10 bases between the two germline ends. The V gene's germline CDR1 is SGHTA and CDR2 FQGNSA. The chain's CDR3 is CASSLEAERTQYF. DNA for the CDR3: TGTGCCAGCAGCTTAGAGGCGGAAAGGACCCAGTACTTC.

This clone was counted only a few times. The CDR3 sequence: CASSLDPSSYEQYF. CDR3 bases: TGTGCCAGCAGCTTAGATCCTAGCTCCTACGAGCAGTACTTC. J is TRBJ2-7 and V is TRBV5-6; D call uncertain. Trimming stripped 2 bases from V and 0 bases from J, with 9 bases between. Germline V gene data show CDR1 as SGHDT and CDR2 as YYEEEE. The CDR3 covers 14 residues.

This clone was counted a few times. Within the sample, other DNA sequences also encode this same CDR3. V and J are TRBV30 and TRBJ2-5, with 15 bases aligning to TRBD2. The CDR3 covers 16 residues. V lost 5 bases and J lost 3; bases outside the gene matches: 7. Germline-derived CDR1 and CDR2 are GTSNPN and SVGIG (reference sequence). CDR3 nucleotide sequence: TGTGCCTGGTCCAGCGGACTAGCGGGGGGGAAAGAGACCCAGTACTTC. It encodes CAWSSGLAGGKETQYF.

CDR3 sequence reads: CASSFQGASGEQYF. CDR3 sequence (DNA): TGTGCCAGCAGCTTCCAGGGGGCGTCGGGTGAGCAGTACTTC. The chain links TRBV7-2 to TRBJ2-7; 8 bases line up with TRBD1. The germline V gene has CDR1 SGHTA and CDR2 FQGNSA. The CDR3 has 14 amino acids. V lost 3 bases and J lost 7; bases outside the gene matches: 8.

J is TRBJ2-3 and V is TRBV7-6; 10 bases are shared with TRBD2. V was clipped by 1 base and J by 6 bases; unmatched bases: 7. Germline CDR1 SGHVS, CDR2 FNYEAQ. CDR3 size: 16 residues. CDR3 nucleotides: TGTGCCAGCAGCTTAGTGGCTAGCGGGAGAGGTGATACGCAGTATTTT. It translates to CASSLVASGRGDTQYF. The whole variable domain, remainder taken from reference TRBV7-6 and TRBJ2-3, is GAGVSQSPRYKVTKRGQDVALRCDPISGHVSLYWYRQALGQGPEFLTYFNYEAQQDKSGLPNDRFSAERPEGSISTLTIQRTEQRDSAMYRCASSLVASGRGDTQYFGPGTRLTVL.